This TCR beta chain was retrieved from a study of blood T cell repertoires in COVID-19. The table came from immunoSEQ multiplex PCR; TCRdb's copy has only in-frame clones and leaves some out. The repertoire holds around 140,000 clones, with about 85% as singletons. The CDR3 has 15 residues. Germline-derived CDR1 and CDR2 are MNHNY and SVGAGI (reference sequence). V shed 4 bases, J shed 4 bases, and the junction held 5 bases outside the gene matches. Material: PBMCs or T cells enriched from blood (not recorded which). The chain is built from TRBV6-6 and TRBJ1-1, with 11 bases aligning to TRBD1. The TCR was taken from a woman aged 40 to 55 who had been exposed to COVID-19. The CDR3 DNA reads TGTGCCAGCAGTTCACCGGGACAGGGGGGCACTGAAGCTTTCTTT. This gives the protein CASSSPGQGGTEAFF.